The clone carrying this T cell receptor beta chain was observed many times. Its cognate antigen is unknown. These data belong to a study of metastatic and nonmetastatic thyroid tumors. In the study overall: Across blood and tumor or nodule tissue, repertoires from malignant and benign thyroid patients were compared with one another. Findings and limits, study-wide: A significant increase in TCR beta diversity was reportedly seen in malignant thyroid tumors relative to benign nodules, in blood and tumor.

Until they underwent thyroid surgery, no patient had received any treatment. V was pared by 0 bases and J by 0 bases, with 3 bases between. CDR1 is LNHNV, CDR2 YYDKDF, per germline (reference sequence). This CDR3 contains 15 residues. As processed by the authors: A classifier of distant metastasis in papillary thyroid cancer was built from CDR3 differences (across clinicopathological groups). TCRdb re-called the PCR reads with MiXCR. The V and J calls shown here were made by TCRdb, not taken from the authors' results. The data show over 25,000 clones, approximately 17% seen once. The receptor was derived from a female donor with papillary thyroid cancer or a benign thyroid nodule (not recorded which). Some clones in this sample may be carry-over from other donors' samples. The V gene is TRBV15, the J gene TRBJ2-6; the D is unclear. The sample comprised blood. This CDR3 is CATSRDDSGANVLTF. In nucleotides, the CDR3 is TGTGCCACCAGCAGAGATGACTCTGGGGCCAACGTCCTGACTTTC.